Presented here are 8 T cell receptor beta chains from one specimen sequenced in a study of blood T cells in healthy people across ages (dated by TCRdb to between 2015 and 2016). The library relied on 5' RACE. This sample was sequenced with an Illumina HiSeq 2500. A second PCR of about 7 to 12 cycles was run with a J-beta primer mix and a sample-barcoded 5' primer. The public reads were quality trimmed at Q25 with fastp and then assembled into clones with MiXCR by TCRdb, keeping productive beta chains. CDR3 protein sequences are deduplicated, and each keeps its most common genes and DNA. The table for this sample lists over 700,000 distinct CDR3 sequences; about 55% of them were counted only once. The ten largest clones capture approximately 41% of the sample. Sequenced material: blood. These receptors originate from a man at least 80 years old in good health.

This clonotype came up a few times. The rearrangement uses TRBV20-1 and TRBJ2-5; 9 bases agree with TRBD1. Germline lookup yields CDR1 DFQATT and CDR2 SNEGSKA (reference sequence). This CDR3 is built from 15 residues. CDR3 nucleotide sequence: TGCGGGGCCCCGGACAGGGGAGATTTGGGAGAGACCCAGTACTTC. This translates into CGAPDRGDLGETQYF.

The V gene is TRBV10-3, the J gene TRBJ2-1; D is ambiguous. The germline gives CDR1 ENHRY, CDR2 SYGVKD. This CDR3 spans 11 amino acids. The V gene lost 3 bases and the J gene lost 9 bases, with 6 bases spanning the gap. The CDR3 reads CAISDESEQFF. CDR3 sequence (DNA): TGTGCCATCAGTGACGAGAGTGAGCAGTTCTTC.

The chain recombines TRBV4-1 with TRBJ1-4; 9 bases agree with TRBD1. Germline V gene data show CDR1 as MGHRA and CDR2 as YSYEKL. The CDR3 is 15 amino acids. With V trimmed by 5 bases and J by 14 bases, 15 bases remained unmatched. CDR3: CASSEPGQGTMKLFF. The CDR3 DNA follows: TGCGCCAGCAGCGAACCGGGACAGGGTACAATGAAGCTGTTTTTT.

The chain carries TRBV20-1 and TRBJ2-7, with TRBD2 as a possible D gene (5 bases). V gave up 7 bases and J gave up 0 bases, with 13 bases separating them. The CDR3 covers 13 residues. Germline V lookup: CDR1 DFQATT, CDR2 SNEGSKA (reference sequence). In nucleotides, the CDR3 is TGCAGTGTGGAAAGCGGACTCTCCTACGAGCAGTACTTC. Translated: CSVESGLSYEQYF.

The chain is built from TRBV5-1 and TRBJ2-1; weak D call: TRBD2 (6 bases). The J call may be incorrect, as the DNA end agrees better with TRBJ2-7. This CDR3 spans 15 amino acids. Germline lookup yields CDR1 SGHRS and CDR2 YFSETQ. This CDR3 reads CASSLGGSGDYEQYF. The CDR3 DNA sequence: TGCGCCAGCAGCTTGGGGGGTAGCGGAGACTACGAGCAGTACTTC.

A remark on this clonotype: At one of its ends the junction is not consistent with the germline gene, which may arise from a read error. The chain recombines TRBV7-9 with TRBJ1-4; D unclear. The germline CDR1 and CDR2 sequences are SEHNR and FQNEAQ (reference sequence). The CDR3 is 14 amino acids. As DNA, the CDR3 is TGTGCCAGCAGCCTAGCGACTGACAATGAAAAACTGTTTTTT. Encoded protein: CASSLATDNEKLFF.

This chain uses TRBV24-1 with TRBJ2-1; TRBD2 agrees at 9 bases. V gave up 5 bases and J gave up 6 bases; unmatched junction bases: 7. The CDR3 runs 15 residues. In germline, CDR1 is KGHDR, CDR2 SFDVKD. The CDR3: CATSGSGRLGNEQFF. CDR3 bases: TGTGCCACCAGTGGTAGCGGGAGATTGGGCAATGAGCAGTTCTTC.

V and J are TRBV6-1 and TRBJ1-1; D remains unclear. Germline values: CDR1 MNHNS, CDR2 SASEGT. V gave up 8 bases and J gave up 0 bases, with 13 bases separating them. CDR3 length equals 14 residues. CDR3 sequence reads: CASQEGPLNTEAFF. The CDR3 DNA reads as TGTGCCAGCCAGGAGGGTCCGCTGAACACTGAAGCTTTCTTT.